This entry lists 23 T cell receptor beta chains sequenced from one sample in a study of blood T cells in healthy people across ages. Together with a sample-barcoded 5' primer, a J-beta primer mix was included in a second PCR lasting about 7 to 11 cycles. TCRdb ran MiXCR on the 5' RACE reads and lists one entry per CDR3 protein. This table has 780,000 or so distinct CDR3 sequences, 53% appearing once. Sequenced input: blood. All receptors come from an elderly man in good health.

This clonotype was counted between two and nine times. The chain employs TRBV29-1 and TRBJ2-3; D possibly corresponds to TRBD2 (5 bases). CDR1 is SQVTM and CDR2 is ANQGSEA in the germline V gene. Between the trimmed V and J ends, which lost 6 bases and 0 bases, there was a span of 19 bases. The CDR3 is 16 amino acids. CDR3 loop: CSVVSAGTTSTDTQYF. The DNA for the CDR3 is TGCAGCGTCGTGTCGGCGGGCACTACTAGCACAGATACGCAGTATTTT.

J is TRBJ1-2 and V is TRBV27, with TRBD1 matching 7 bases. The junction had 4 bases not matched to a gene; V was cut back by 2 bases and J by 4 bases. CDR3 length: 14 residues. Germline assignment: CDR1 MNHEY and CDR2 SMNVEV (reference sequence). In nucleotides, the CDR3 is TGTGCCAGCAGTTTAATACAGGGGAGCTATGGCTACACCTTC. Translating gives CASSLIQGSYGYTF.

CDR3 in DNA: TGTGCCAGCAGTAGTAGCGGGATGGTCGAGCAGTACTTC. This translates into CASSSSGMVEQYF. The V gene is TRBV6-2 or TRBV6-3, the J gene TRBJ2-7, with 8 bases that match TRBD2. Germline CDR1 is MNHEY and CDR2 is SVGEGT. The CDR3 has 13 residues. The trim removed 5 bases at V and 6 bases at J, leaving 6 bases unmatched.

V usage is TRBV15 and J usage is TRBJ1-1; 7 bases agree with TRBD1. From germline, CDR1 is LNHNV and CDR2 YYDKDF (reference sequence). V lost 3 bases, J lost 0 bases, and 7 bases stayed unmatched. This CDR3 has 16 residues. The CDR3 DNA reads as TGTGCCACCAGCAGGAGACAGGGCCCTATGAACACTGAAGCTTTCTTT. This codes for CATSRRQGPMNTEAFF.

The gene calls are TRBV21-1 and TRBJ2-5; the table's D call, TRBD2, has no DNA check behind it. TRBV21-1 counts as a pseudogene. This CDR3 has 18 amino acids. In DNA form, the CDR3 reads TGTGCCAGCAGCAGCGGGGGGCATGGGACTAGCGAGCAAGAGACCCAGTACTTC. This sequence encodes CASSSGGHGTSEQETQYF.

This chain connects TRBV20-1 to TRBJ2-5, with TRBD2 matching over 8 bases. The CDR3 is made up of 11 amino acids. Germline values: CDR1 DFQATT, CDR2 SNEGSKA (reference sequence). This CDR3 reads CSTGGPETQYF. Here the CDR3 DNA reads TGCAGCACGGGAGGGCCAGAGACCCAGTACTTC.

This sequence joins TRBV20-1 and TRBJ2-7; D may be TRBD2 (6 bases). The germline gives CDR1 DFQATT, CDR2 SNEGSKA (reference sequence). The CDR3 contains 16 residues. V lost 0 bases, J lost 0 bases, and 15 bases lay in between. The CDR3 loop is CSARDLGLLSSYEQYF. CDR3 in DNA: TGCAGTGCTAGAGATCTAGGACTACTTAGCTCCTACGAGCAGTACTTC.

The chain recombines TRBV20-1 with TRBJ2-7; TRBD2 agrees at 9 bases. The CDR3 is 17 residues long. Germline loops: CDR1 DFQATT, CDR2 SNEGSKA (reference sequence). The V gene end was trimmed by 3 bases and the J gene end by 7 bases; junction bases not matched to a gene: 19. CDR3 loop: CSASPPVGTSFYNEQYF. The DNA for the CDR3 is TGCAGTGCTAGTCCCCCTGTTGGGACTAGCTTCTACAATGAGCAGTACTTC.

This clonotype has only a few counts. This chain uses TRBV5-1 with TRBJ1-5; 7 bases map to TRBD1. CDR3 length equals 15 residues. Germline CDR1 SGHRS, CDR2 YFSETQ. V lost 4 bases and J lost 2; bases outside the gene matches: 6. CDR3 sequence: CASSATGSGNQPQHF. The CDR3 nucleotides read TGCGCCAGCAGCGCGACAGGGTCAGGCAATCAGCCCCAGCATTTT. The whole variable domain, filled in from reference TRBV5-1 and TRBJ1-5, reads KAGVTQTPRYLIKTRGQQVTLSCSPISGHRSVSWYQQTPGQGLQFLFEYFSETQRNKGNFPGRFSGRQFSNSRSEMNVSTLELGDSALYLCASSATGSGNQPQHFGDGTRLSIL.

This clonotype was seen a few times. The J gene is TRBJ2-5, the V gene TRBV20-1, with a possible D match to TRBD1 (5 bases). The CDR3 has 14 residues. Trimming stripped 2 bases from V and 2 bases from J, with 12 bases between. Germline loops: CDR1 DFQATT, CDR2 SNEGSKA (reference sequence). The CDR3 sequence: CSARPTQGQETQYF. CDR3 sequence (DNA): TGCAGTGCTAGACCAACCCAGGGTCAAGAGACCCAGTACTTC.

This clonotype was seen once. This sequence joins TRBV5-1 and TRBJ1-4; D possibly corresponds to TRBD1 (6 bases). Trimming cost V 2 bases and J 7 bases, with 12 bases left between them. The length of the CDR3 is 14 residues. Germline CDR1 reads SGHRS; CDR2 reads YFSETQ. The CDR3 is CASSFKQGGEKLFF. The DNA of the CDR3 is TGCGCCAGCAGCTTCAAACAGGGAGGTGAAAAACTGTTTTTT.

V is TRBV7-8 and J is TRBJ2-1, with D tentatively TRBD2 (6 bases). Germline V gene sequence: CDR1 SGHVS, CDR2 FQNEAQ. This CDR3 is built from 14 residues. The V end was cut by 2 bases, the J end by 3 bases, with 8 bases between. Here the CDR3 DNA reads TGTGCCAGCAGCTTAACGCGGGGCTACAATGAGCAGTTCTTC. Translating it yields CASSLTRGYNEQFF.

This clonotype has a handful of counts. The rearrangement uses TRBV7-9 and TRBJ2-7; D might be TRBD2 (6 bases). This CDR3 has 15 amino acids. Looked up from germline, CDR1 is SEHNR and CDR2 is FQNEAQ (reference sequence). Trimming stripped 5 bases from V and 2 bases from J, with 16 bases between. The DNA for the CDR3 is TGTGCCAGCAGCCGACCCGGGACTCCCACCTACGAGCAGTACTTC. It yields the protein CASSRPGTPTYEQYF.

This clonotype was seen more than once but under ten times. This may be a read error: a much more frequent sequence differs by one nucleotide. This chain joins TRBV18 and TRBJ2-3; D might be TRBD1 (5 bases). Trimming left V 10 bases short and J 2 bases short, with 10 bases between. There are 12 residues in the CDR3. From germline, CDR1 is KGHSH and CDR2 LQKENI. The CDR3 DNA is TGTGCCACCGAACAGGTCACAGATACGCAGTATTTT. This encodes CATEQVTDTQYF.

DNA of the CDR3: TGTGCCAGCAGCTTGAGTTTAGTCGACCACGAGCAGTACTTC. Encoded protein: CASSLSLVDHEQYF. The chain recombines TRBV5-6 with TRBJ2-7; D gene unclear. The CDR3 consists of 14 residues. Trimming cost V 1 base and J 5 bases, with 13 bases left between them. Germline V gene data show CDR1 as SGHDT and CDR2 as YYEEEE.

V usage is TRBV10-2 and J usage is TRBJ2-1; 8 bases fit TRBD1. Germline V gene lookup returns CDR1 WSHSY and CDR2 SAAADI. The ends lost 9 bases at V and 7 bases at J; junction bases unmatched: 5. The CDR3 runs 12 residues. CDR3 nucleotide sequence: TGCGCCAGTCGACAGGGGTGGAATGAGCAGTTCTTC. Amino acid sequence: CASRQGWNEQFF.

This clonotype was detected only a few times. One end of the junction does not line up with germline, which may come from a read error. The chain links TRBV5-1 to TRBJ1-5, with no clear D. CDR3 size: 13 residues. Per the germline V gene, CDR1 is SGHRS and CDR2 is YFSETQ. The CDR3 nucleotides are TGTGCCAGCAGCTCGGACGGCAATCAGCCCCAGCATTTT. It encodes CASSSDGNQPQHF.

This clonotype was observed a few times. The J gene is TRBJ2-3, the V gene TRBV29-1; D may be TRBD1 or TRBD2 (5 bases each). There are 13 residues in the CDR3. CDR1 is SQVTM, CDR2 ANQGSEA, per germline. Trimming took 7 bases from V and 14 from J, leaving 25 bases between them. The CDR3 region has the DNA TGCAGCGCCGCGGATTTGGTTGGGGGATACGCGTATTTT. Amino acids: CSAADLVGGYAYF.

This sequence joins TRBV5-8 and TRBJ1-2, with 7 nucleotides matching TRBD1. Germline V gene sequence: CDR1 SGHTS, CDR2 YDEGEE. V shed 4 bases and J 0 bases; nucleotides not matched to a gene: 12. This CDR3 is 17 amino acids long. CDR3: CASSLDISGQSNYGYTF. The CDR3 DNA follows: TGTGCCAGCAGCCTGGACATCTCGGGACAGTCTAACTATGGCTACACCTTC.

This clonotype came up a few times. V gene TRBV9 combines with J gene TRBJ2-7; D is perhaps TRBD1 or TRBD2 (5 bases each). CDR1 is SGDLS, CDR2 YYNGEE, per germline. V lost 2 bases and J 6 bases, leaving 21 bases between the germline ends. The CDR3 is 16 amino acids. The CDR3 nucleotides read TGTGCCAGCAGCGTTTCAGGGAGTTCGATATCAAGCGAGCAGTACTTC. Translation: CASSVSGSSISSEQYF.

This clonotype has more than one count but fewer than ten. CDR3 amino acids: CASSLESTASSYEQYF. DNA of the CDR3: TGTGCCAGCAGCTTAGAAAGTACCGCGTCCTCCTACGAGCAGTACTTC. This sequence joins TRBV7-2 and TRBJ2-7; D call uncertain. V lost 1 base to trimming and J lost 0 bases, with 13 bases between them. CDR3 length equals 16 residues. Germline lookup yields CDR1 SGHTA and CDR2 FQGNSA.

J is TRBJ1-6 and V is TRBV4-1, with TRBD1 identical over 7 bases. The V segment lost 2 bases and the J segment 0 bases; nucleotides outside the gene matches: 7. CDR3 size: 18 residues. Germline V CDR1 and CDR2: MGHRA, YSYEKL. CDR3 region: CASSQPNRGSSYNSPLHF. The DNA for the CDR3 is TGCGCCAGCAGCCAACCAAACAGGGGAAGCTCCTATAATTCACCCCTCCACTTT.

V gene TRBV20-1 combines with J gene TRBJ2-1, with D possibly matching TRBD2 (6 bases). Trimming shortened V by 2 bases and J by 2 bases, and 10 bases separated the two germline ends. The germline gives CDR1 DFQATT, CDR2 SNEGSKA (reference sequence). The CDR3 spans 14 residues. The CDR3 loop is CSARTAGAYNEQFF. In DNA, the CDR3 is TGCAGTGCTAGAACAGCGGGCGCCTACAATGAGCAGTTCTTC.